The source of this T cell receptor beta chain is a study of regulatory T cells in long-lasting Graves disease. The table lists this clonotype with many counts. The antigen is unknown. The time point was: persistent/refractory GD, antithyroid drugs over 5 years with positive TRAb. The TCR library used RNA extracted from PBMCs. The CDR3 is 14 residues long. The V end was cut by 4 bases, the J end by 7 bases, with 16 bases between. Investigators prepared the TCR beta libraries by applying iRepertoire HTBI primers and Arm-PCR of CDR3 regions. MiXCR was run by TCRdb on the multiplex PCR reads, yielding one entry per CDR3 protein. The sample shows about 470,000 distinct CDR3 sequences, around 21% of them seen only once. Findings and limits, study-wide: Newly diagnosed Graves' patients exceeded persistent ones in TCR diversity.

Specimen: peripheral blood mononuclear cells (PBMCs), collected when the disease was refractory, from a patient treated with antithyroid drugs. The sequence was obtained from a female donor with Graves disease. The chain carries TRBV12-3 or TRBV12-4 and TRBJ2-5; tentative D call: TRBD1 (5 bases). CDR3 amino acids: CASSSGGSQGTQYF. CDR3 coding DNA: TGTGCCAGCAGTTCGGGCGGTAGCCAGGGGACCCAGTACTTC.